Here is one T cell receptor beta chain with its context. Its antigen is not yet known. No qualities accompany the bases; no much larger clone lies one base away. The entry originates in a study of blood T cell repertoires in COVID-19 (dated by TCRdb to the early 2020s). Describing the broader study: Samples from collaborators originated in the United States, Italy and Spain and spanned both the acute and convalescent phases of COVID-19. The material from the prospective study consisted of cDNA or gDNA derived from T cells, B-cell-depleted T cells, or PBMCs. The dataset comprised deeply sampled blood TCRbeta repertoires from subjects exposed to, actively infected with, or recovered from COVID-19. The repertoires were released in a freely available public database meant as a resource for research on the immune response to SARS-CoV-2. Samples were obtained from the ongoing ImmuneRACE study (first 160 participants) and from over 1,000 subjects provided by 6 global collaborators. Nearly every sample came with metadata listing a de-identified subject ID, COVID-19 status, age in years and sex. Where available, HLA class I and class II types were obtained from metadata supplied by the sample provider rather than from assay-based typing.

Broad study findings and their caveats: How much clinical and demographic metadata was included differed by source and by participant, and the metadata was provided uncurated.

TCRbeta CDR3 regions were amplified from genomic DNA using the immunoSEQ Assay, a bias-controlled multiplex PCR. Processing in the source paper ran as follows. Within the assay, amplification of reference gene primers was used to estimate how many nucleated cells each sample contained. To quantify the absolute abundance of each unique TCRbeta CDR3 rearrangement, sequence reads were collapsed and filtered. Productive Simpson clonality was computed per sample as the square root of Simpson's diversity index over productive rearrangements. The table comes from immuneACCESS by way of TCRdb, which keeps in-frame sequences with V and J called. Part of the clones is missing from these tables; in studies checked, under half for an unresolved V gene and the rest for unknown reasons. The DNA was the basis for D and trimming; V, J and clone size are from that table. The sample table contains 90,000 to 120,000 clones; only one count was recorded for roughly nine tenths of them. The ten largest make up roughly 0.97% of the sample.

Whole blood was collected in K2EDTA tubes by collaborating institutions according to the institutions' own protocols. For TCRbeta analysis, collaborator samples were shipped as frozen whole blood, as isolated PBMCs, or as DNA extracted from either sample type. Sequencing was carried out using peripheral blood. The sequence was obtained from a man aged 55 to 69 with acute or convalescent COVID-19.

For the CDR3, the sequence is CASSPTSGTYNEQFF. DNA sequence: TGTGCCAGCAGCCCCACTAGCGGGACCTACAATGAGCAGTTCTTC. The chain is encoded by TRBV3-1 (or the pseudogene TRBV3-2) joined to TRBJ2-1; 10 bases in between match TRBD2. The CDR3 has 15 amino acids, counting the end cysteine and phenylalanine. Left in the record is the CDR3 DNA by itself, 45 bases read in frame from the first base. Based on the germline V gene (reference sequence), the CDR1 and CDR2 sequences are LGHDT and YNNKEL. The germline V and J ends show losses of 4 bases and 2 bases respectively, and no gene match explains 2 bases of the junction.